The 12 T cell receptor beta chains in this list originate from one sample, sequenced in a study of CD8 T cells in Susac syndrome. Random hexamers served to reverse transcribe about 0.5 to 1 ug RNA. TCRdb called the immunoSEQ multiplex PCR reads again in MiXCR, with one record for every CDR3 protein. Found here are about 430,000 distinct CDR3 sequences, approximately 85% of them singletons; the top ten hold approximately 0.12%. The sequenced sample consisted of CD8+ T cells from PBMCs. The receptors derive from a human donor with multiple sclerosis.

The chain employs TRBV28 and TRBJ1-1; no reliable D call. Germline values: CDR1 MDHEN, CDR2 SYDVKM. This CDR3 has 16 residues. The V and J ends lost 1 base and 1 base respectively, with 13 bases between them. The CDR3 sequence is CASSLSARLGNTEAFF. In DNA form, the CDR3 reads TGTGCCAGCAGTTTATCCGCAAGGCTAGGGAACACTGAAGCTTTCTTT. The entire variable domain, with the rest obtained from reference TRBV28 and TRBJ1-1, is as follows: DVKVTQSSRYLVKRTGEKVFLECVQDMDHENMFWYRQDPGLGLRLIYFSYDVKMKEKGDIPEGYSVSREKKERFSLILESASTNQTSMYLCASSLSARLGNTEAFFGQGTRLTVV.

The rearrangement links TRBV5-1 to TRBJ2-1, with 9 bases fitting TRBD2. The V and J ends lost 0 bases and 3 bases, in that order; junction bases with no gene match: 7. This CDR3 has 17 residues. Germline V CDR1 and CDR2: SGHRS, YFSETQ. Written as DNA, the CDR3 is TGCGCCAGCAGCTTGGTGATTAGCGGGGGAATCTACAATGAGCAGTTCTTC. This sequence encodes CASSLVISGGIYNEQFF.

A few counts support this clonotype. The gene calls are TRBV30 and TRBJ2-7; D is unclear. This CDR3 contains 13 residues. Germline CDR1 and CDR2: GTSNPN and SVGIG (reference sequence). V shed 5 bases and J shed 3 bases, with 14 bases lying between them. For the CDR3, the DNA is TGTGCCTGGGGTACCGGCGGTGGCTACGAGCAGTACTTC. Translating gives CAWGTGGGYEQYF.

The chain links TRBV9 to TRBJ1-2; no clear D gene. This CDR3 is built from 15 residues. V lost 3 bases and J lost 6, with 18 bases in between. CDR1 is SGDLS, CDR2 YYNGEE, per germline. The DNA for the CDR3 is TGTGCCAGCAGCGCAACCGCTCCAAGCGTTAATGGCTACACCTTC. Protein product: CASSATAPSVNGYTF.

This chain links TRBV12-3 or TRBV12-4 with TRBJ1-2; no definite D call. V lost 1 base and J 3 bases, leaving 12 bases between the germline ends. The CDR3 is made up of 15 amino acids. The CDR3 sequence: CASSLDTQSYYGYTF. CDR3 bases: TGTGCCAGCAGTTTAGATACCCAGAGTTACTATGGCTACACCTTC.

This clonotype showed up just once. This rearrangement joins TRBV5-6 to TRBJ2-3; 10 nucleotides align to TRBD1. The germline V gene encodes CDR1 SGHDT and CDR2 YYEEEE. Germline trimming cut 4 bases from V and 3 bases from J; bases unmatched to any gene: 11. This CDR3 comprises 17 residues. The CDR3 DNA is TGTGCCAGCAGCCCGTTCCGGGACAGGGGAGCGACAGATACGCAGTATTTT. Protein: CASSPFRDRGATDTQYF.

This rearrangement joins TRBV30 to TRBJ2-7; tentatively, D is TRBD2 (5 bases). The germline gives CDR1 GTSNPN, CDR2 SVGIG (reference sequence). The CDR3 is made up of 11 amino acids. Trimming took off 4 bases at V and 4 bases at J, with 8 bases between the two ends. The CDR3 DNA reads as TGTGCCTGGACAGAGGGATACGAGCAGTACTTC. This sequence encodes CAWTEGYEQYF.

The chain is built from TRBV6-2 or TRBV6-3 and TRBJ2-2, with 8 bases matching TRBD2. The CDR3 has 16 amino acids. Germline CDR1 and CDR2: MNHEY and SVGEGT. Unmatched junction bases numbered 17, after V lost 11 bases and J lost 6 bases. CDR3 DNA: TGTGCCGCGGGGGGCCTGAAGGAGATCCGTCCCGGGGAGCTGTTTTTT. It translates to CAAGGLKEIRPGELFF.

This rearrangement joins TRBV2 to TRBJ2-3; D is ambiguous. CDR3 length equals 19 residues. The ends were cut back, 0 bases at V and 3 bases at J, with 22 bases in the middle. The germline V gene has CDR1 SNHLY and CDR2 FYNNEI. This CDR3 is CASSEAPGLLTERTDTQYF. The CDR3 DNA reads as TGTGCCAGCAGTGAAGCCCCAGGTCTATTAACAGAGCGAACAGATACGCAGTATTTT.

The CDR3 DNA reads as TGCAGTGCTAGGTTGGGCGGGTCCTCTGAGACCCAGTACTTC. It encodes CSARLGGSSETQYF. The V and J genes are TRBV20-1 and TRBJ2-5, with D possibly being TRBD2 (5 bases). Per germline, CDR1 DFQATT and CDR2 SNEGSKA (reference sequence). Trimming pared 3 bases from V and 5 bases from J, leaving 16 bases between. The CDR3 has 14 residues.

CDR3 sequence (DNA): TGTGCCAGCAGTTTATACGGGCGGACGGTTAATCAGCCCCAGCATTTT. Its protein is CASSLYGRTVNQPQHF. This chain links TRBV6-2 or TRBV6-3 with TRBJ1-5; D gene ambiguous. The V gene lost 4 bases and the J gene lost 4 bases, with 17 bases spanning the gap. The CDR3 sequence is 16 residues long. Per the germline V gene, CDR1 is MNHEY and CDR2 is SVGEGT.

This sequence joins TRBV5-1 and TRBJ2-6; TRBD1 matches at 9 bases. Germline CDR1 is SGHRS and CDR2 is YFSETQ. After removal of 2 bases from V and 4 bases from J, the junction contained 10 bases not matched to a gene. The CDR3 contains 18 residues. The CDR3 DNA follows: TGCGCCAGCAGCTTATATGGGGGGACAGGGACCGGGGCCAACGTCCTGACTTTC. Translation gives CASSLYGGTGTGANVLTF.